This T cell receptor beta chain was obtained from a study of tumor-infiltrating lymphocytes in primary liver carcinoma. About the study: Tissue type made little difference to sample yields of roughly 3.65 to 7.13 million productive TCRbeta reads. General study findings and limits: The study found tumor-adjacent and tumor-blood pairs overlapped less than tumor region pairs.

In its sample, this clonotype was seen a few times. What it binds is not known. At one end the junction does not follow the germline gene, possibly because of a read error. Investigators took RNA and DNA out together from roughly 21-30 mg of unsorted bulk tissue. Constant-region priming of approximately 0.55 ug total RNA yielded TCR beta cDNA. TCR beta libraries came from three nested multiplex PCR rounds using slightly modified ARM-PCR. TRBV1-TRBV30 forward primers paired with a C-beta reverse primer were used in the first two PCR rounds, which ran roughly 10 cycles each. TCRdb passed the multiplex PCR reads through MiXCR, listing each CDR3 protein once. The sample has around 70,000 distinct CDR3 sequences, roughly three quarters seen once. CDR1 is MDHEN, CDR2 SYDVKM, per germline. CDR3 length: 14 amino acids.

The V call is TRBV28, the J call TRBJ1-1; D gene unclear. The sample was liver tumor tissue from sampling region 4. Subset of the sample: tumor region T4, right-lateral pole. The sequence came from a middle-aged man with primary liver carcinoma and hepatitis B virus infection. The CDR3 protein is CASSYRNMGTEALF. CDR3 nucleotide sequence: TGTGCCAGCAGTTATAGGAATATGGGAACTGAAGCTCTCTTT.